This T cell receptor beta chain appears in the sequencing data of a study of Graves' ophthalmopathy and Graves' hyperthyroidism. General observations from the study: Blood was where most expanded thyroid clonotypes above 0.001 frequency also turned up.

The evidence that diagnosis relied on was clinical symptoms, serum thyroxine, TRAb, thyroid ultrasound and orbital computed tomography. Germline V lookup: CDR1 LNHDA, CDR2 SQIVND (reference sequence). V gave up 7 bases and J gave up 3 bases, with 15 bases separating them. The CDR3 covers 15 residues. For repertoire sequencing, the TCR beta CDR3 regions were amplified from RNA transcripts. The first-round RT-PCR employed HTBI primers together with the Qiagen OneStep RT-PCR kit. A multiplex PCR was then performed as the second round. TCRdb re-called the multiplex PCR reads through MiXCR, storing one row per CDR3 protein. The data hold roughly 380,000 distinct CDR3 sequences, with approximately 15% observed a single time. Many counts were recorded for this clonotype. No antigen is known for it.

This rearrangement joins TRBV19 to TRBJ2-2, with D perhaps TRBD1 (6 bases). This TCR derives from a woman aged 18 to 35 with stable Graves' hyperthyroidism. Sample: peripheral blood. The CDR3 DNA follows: TGTGCCAGTAACCCCCTCCACAGGGACACCGGGGAGCTGTTTTTT. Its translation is CASNPLHRDTGELFF.